The clone carrying this T cell receptor (beta chain) was counted only a few times. The antigen remains undetermined. Germline V gives CDR1 LNHDA, CDR2 SQIVND (reference sequence). V was cut by 1 base and J by 0 bases, with 10 bases left in between. CDR3 length: 15 residues. The data were taken from a study of molecular identifiers for immune sequencing clone quantification. At the level of the study: The replicates split RNA from around 18,000 or 91,000 naive CD8 cells five ways and sequenced four.

MiXCR, applied by TCRdb to the PCR reads, yields one record per CDR3 protein. The table records about 510,000 distinct CDR3 sequences, around a fifth of them present only once. General observations from the study: Sizes of clones that are highly expanded could be underestimated (if identical TCR molecules share a barcode).

Sequencing was performed on naive CD8+ T cells from blood, with Jurkat cell RNA spiked in. The subset is: FACS-sorted CD8+CD4-CCR7+CD45RA+ naive T cells. The sequence came from a human donor in good health. Some libraries in this study had Jurkat cell RNA spiked in. The chain joins TRBV19 to TRBJ2-7, with D uncertain. CDR3 amino acids: CASSIAAGTSYEQYF. The CDR3 bases are TGTGCCAGTAGTATAGCGGCAGGTACCTCCTACGAGCAGTACTTC.